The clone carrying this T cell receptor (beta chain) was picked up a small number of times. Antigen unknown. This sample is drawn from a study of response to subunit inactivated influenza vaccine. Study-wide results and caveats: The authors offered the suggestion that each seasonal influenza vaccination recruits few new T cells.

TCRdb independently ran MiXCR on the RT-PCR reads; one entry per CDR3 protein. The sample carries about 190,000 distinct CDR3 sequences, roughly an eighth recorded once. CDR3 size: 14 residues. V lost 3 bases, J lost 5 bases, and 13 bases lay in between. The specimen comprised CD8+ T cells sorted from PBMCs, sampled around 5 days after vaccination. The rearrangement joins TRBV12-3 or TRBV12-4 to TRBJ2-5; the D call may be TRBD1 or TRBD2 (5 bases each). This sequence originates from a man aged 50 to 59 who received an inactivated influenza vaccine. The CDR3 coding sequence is TGTGCCAGCAGTTTGAGTTTGGGGGACGAGACCCAGTACTTC. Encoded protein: CASSLSLGDETQYF.